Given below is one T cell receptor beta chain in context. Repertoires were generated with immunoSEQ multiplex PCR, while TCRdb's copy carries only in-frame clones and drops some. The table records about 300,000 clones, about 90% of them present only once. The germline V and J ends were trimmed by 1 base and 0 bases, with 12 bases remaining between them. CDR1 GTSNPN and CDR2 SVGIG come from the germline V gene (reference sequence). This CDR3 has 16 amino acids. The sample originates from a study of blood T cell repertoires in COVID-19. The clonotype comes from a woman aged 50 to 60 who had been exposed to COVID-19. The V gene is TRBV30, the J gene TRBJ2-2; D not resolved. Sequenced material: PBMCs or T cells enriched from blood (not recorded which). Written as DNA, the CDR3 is TGTGCCTGGAGTGAACACCCAAATTCGAACACCGGGGAGCTGTTTTTT. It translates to CAWSEHPNSNTGELFF.